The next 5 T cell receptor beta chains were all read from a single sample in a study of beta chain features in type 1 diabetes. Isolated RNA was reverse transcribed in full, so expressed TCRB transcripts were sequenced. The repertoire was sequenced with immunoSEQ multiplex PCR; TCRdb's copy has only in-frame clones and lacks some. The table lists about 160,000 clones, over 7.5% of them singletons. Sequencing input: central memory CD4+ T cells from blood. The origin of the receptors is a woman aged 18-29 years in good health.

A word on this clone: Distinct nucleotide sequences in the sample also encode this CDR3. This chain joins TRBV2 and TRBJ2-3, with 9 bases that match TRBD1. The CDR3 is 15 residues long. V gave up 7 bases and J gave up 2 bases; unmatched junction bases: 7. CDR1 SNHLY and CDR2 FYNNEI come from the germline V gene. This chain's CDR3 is CASNGQGSSTDTQYF. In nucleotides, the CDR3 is TGTGCCAGCAACGGACAGGGGAGCTCCACAGATACGCAGTATTTT.

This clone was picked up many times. CDR3 nucleotide sequence: TGTGCCAGCAGTGTGGAGGGCAGCATGATCTATGGCTACACCTTC. Translation gives CASSVEGSMIYGYTF. The genes are TRBV2 and TRBJ1-2; D remains ambiguous. V lost 4 bases and J 4 bases, leaving 16 bases between the germline ends. Germline assignment: CDR1 SNHLY and CDR2 FYNNEI. The CDR3 length is 15 residues. The variable domain in full, with the rest retrieved from reference TRBV2 and TRBJ1-2, is EPEVTQTPSHQVTQMGQEVILRCVPISNHLYFYWYRQILGQKVEFLVSFYNNEISEKSEIFDDQFSVERPDGSNFTLKIRSTKLEDSAMYFCASSVEGSMIYGYTFGSGTRLTVV.

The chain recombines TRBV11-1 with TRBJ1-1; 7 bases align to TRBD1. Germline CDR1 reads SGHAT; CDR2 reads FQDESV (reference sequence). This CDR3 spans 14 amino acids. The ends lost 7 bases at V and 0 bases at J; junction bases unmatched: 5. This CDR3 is CASKNRGMNTEAFF. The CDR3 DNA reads TGTGCCAGCAAAAACAGGGGAATGAACACTGAAGCTTTCTTT.

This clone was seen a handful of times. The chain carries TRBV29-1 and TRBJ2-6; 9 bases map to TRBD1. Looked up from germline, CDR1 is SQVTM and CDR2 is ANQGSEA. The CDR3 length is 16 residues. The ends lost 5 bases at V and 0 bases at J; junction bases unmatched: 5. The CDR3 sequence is CSVSGTGSSGANVLTF. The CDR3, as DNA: TGCAGCGTTTCAGGGACAGGGAGCTCTGGGGCCAACGTCCTGACTTTC. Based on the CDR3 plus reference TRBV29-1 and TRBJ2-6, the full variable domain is SAVISQKPSRDICQRGTSLTIQCQVDSQVTMMFWYRQQPGQSLTLIATANQGSEATYESGFVIDKFPISRPNLTFSTLTVSNMSPEDSSIYLCSVSGTGSSGANVLTFGAGSRLTVL.

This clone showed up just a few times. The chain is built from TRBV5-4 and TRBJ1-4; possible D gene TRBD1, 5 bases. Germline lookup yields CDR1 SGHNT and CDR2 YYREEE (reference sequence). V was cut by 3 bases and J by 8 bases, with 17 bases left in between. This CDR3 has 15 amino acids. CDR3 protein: CASSSGPLGGEKLFF. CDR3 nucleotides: TGTGCCAGCAGCTCGGGACCTTTAGGAGGGGAAAAACTGTTTTTT.